The 25 T cell receptor beta chains given below trace back to one sample, sequenced in a study of shared clonotypes between healthy human individuals. Method: immunoSEQ multiplex PCR; TCRdb's copy keeps in-frame clones and lacks some. The sample lists about 520,000 clones; roughly 95% were seen once. The sequenced sample was naive CD4+ T cells sorted from blood. The subset: CD45RA+ positively selected. These receptors were obtained from a woman under 40 in good health.

The chain joins TRBV6-5 to TRBJ2-5; TRBD1 matches 10 bases. The end of the DNA fits TRBJ2-7 better, so the J call may be wrong. Germline values: CDR1 MNHEY, CDR2 SVGAGI. This CDR3 is built from 14 residues. The CDR3 here is CASSYGDRGYEQYF. DNA of the CDR3: TGTGCCAGCAGTTACGGGGACAGGGGTTACGAGCAGTACTTC.

This clone has just one count. The chain employs TRBV7-9 and TRBJ2-1; weak D call: TRBD1 (5 bases). Trimming cost V 3 bases and J 11 bases, with 8 bases left between them. CDR3 length equals 11 residues. Germline CDR1 is SEHNR and CDR2 is FQNEAQ (reference sequence). The CDR3 DNA follows: TGTGCCAGCAGCTTTCAGGGTAAGCAGTTCTTC. Amino acid sequence: CASSFQGKQFF.

This chain uses TRBV5-1 with TRBJ2-1, with 8 bases matching TRBD1. J lost 6 bases, V lost 1 base, and 6 bases had no gene match. The CDR3 consists of 15 residues. CDR1 SGHRS and CDR2 YFSETQ come from the germline V gene. This CDR3 reads CASSLIGQGVNEQFF. CDR3 sequence (DNA): TGCGCCAGCAGCTTGATTGGACAGGGTGTCAATGAGCAGTTCTTC.

V is TRBV5-1 and J is TRBJ1-1; TRBD1 is a possible D gene (5 bases). V lost 1 base to trimming and J lost 0 bases, with 10 bases between them. CDR1 is SGHRS and CDR2 is YFSETQ in the germline V gene. This CDR3 comprises 15 residues. CDR3 coding DNA: TGCGCCAGCAGCTTGTCCCAGGGTATGAACACTGAAGCTTTCTTT. This encodes CASSLSQGMNTEAFF.

The chain has TRBV29-1 and TRBJ2-5, with 9 bases fitting TRBD1. CDR3 length: 14 residues. Germline trimming cut 6 bases from V and 4 bases from J; bases unmatched to any gene: 9. Germline CDR1 SQVTM, CDR2 ANQGSEA. The CDR3 DNA reads TGCAGCGTCCCGAGGACAGGGGAGGCAGAGACCCAGTACTTC. This gives the protein CSVPRTGEAETQYF.

The chain couples TRBV4-1 to TRBJ1-4, with 9 bases matching TRBD1. Germline V gene sequence: CDR1 MGHRA, CDR2 YSYEKL. The ends lost 4 bases at V and 7 bases at J; junction bases unmatched: 7. The CDR3 extends over 15 amino acids. For the CDR3, the DNA is TGCGCCAGCAGCCCTGATGGGACAGGGAGTGAAAAACTGTTTTTT. Translation gives CASSPDGTGSEKLFF.

The chain couples TRBV5-1 to TRBJ2-3; 7 bases match TRBD1. The junction had 10 bases not matched to a gene; V was cut back by 4 bases and J by 5 bases. From germline, CDR1 is SGHRS and CDR2 YFSETQ. CDR3 length equals 15 residues. The CDR3 DNA sequence: TGCGCCAGCAGCAGCGGACGGACAGGAGGAGATACGCAGTATTTT. It is translated as CASSSGRTGGDTQYF.

The genes are TRBV5-4 and TRBJ2-5; D might be TRBD2 (6 bases). TRBJ2-7 matches the DNA end more closely, so the J call is doubtful. The CDR3 spans 13 residues. Germline values: CDR1 SGHNT, CDR2 YYREEE (reference sequence). CDR3 protein: CASSQRETHEQYF. The DNA for the CDR3 is TGTGCCAGCAGCCAACGGGAGACCCACGAGCAGTACTTC.

The J gene is TRBJ2-3, the V gene TRBV4-1; TRBD1 is a possible D gene (5 bases). Germline assignment: CDR1 MGHRA and CDR2 YSYEKL. This CDR3 contains 16 residues. Trimming removed 3 bases at V and 0 bases at J, with 13 bases between. The CDR3 reads CASSHRRTSSTDTQYF. CDR3 nucleotides: TGCGCCAGCAGCCACCGCCGGACATCTAGCACAGATACGCAGTATTTT.

The V call is TRBV6-5, the J call TRBJ2-7; D is ambiguous. Between the trimmed V and J ends, which lost 5 bases and 1 base, there was a span of 9 bases. The CDR3 loop spans 13 amino acids. Germline CDR1 is MNHEY and CDR2 is SVGAGI. The CDR3 here is CASSRTVSYEQYF. CDR3 DNA: TGTGCCAGCAGTCGGACGGTTTCCTACGAGCAGTACTTC.

This chain uses TRBV28 with TRBJ2-4, with 7 bases lining up with TRBD1. This CDR3 is built from 16 residues. Trimming at V came to 4 bases and at J to 0 bases, leaving 6 bases not matched to a gene. Germline lookup yields CDR1 MDHEN and CDR2 SYDVKM. This CDR3 reads CASSSRDSLAKNIQYF. For the CDR3, the DNA is TGTGCCAGCAGTTCAAGGGACAGTCTAGCCAAAAACATTCAGTACTTC.

This rearrangement joins TRBV18 to TRBJ2-7, with D perhaps TRBD1 (6 bases). CDR3 length equals 12 residues. From germline, CDR1 is KGHSH and CDR2 LQKENI. Trimming cost V 5 bases and J 3 bases, with 8 bases left between them. The CDR3: CASSSDSYEQYF. DNA for the CDR3: TGTGCCAGCTCATCGGACAGCTACGAGCAGTACTTC.

The table lists this clone with a count of one. This sequence joins TRBV19 and TRBJ1-1; a weak D match, TRBD1 (6 bases). Looked up from germline, CDR1 is LNHDA and CDR2 is SQIVND (reference sequence). The CDR3 has 14 residues. V lost 5 bases to trimming and J lost 0 bases, with 10 bases between them. This CDR3 reads CASSRDRMNTEAFF. In nucleotides, the CDR3 is TGTGCCAGTAGTCGAGACAGGATGAACACTGAAGCTTTCTTT.

This rearrangement joins TRBV5-4 to TRBJ2-3; D unresolved. This CDR3 is built from 13 residues. V was shortened by 1 base and J by 1 base, with 4 bases between the two germline ends. Germline V lookup: CDR1 SGHNT, CDR2 YYREEE (reference sequence). CDR3 coding DNA: TGTGCCAGCAGCTTGTACGGCACAGATACGCAGTATTTT. Translated, it gives CASSLYGTDTQYF. Together with reference TRBV5-4 and TRBJ2-3, the CDR3 gives the full variable domain: ETGVTQSPTHLIKTRGQQVTLRCSSQSGHNTVSWYQQALGQGPQFIFQYYREEENGRGNFPPRFSGLQFPNYSSELNVNALELDDSALYLCASSLYGTDTQYFGPGTRLTVL.

This clone was detected only a few times. V and J are TRBV5-8 and TRBJ1-2, with D unclear. CDR1 SGHTS and CDR2 YDEGEE come from the germline V gene. Trimming pared 1 base from V and 14 bases from J, leaving 15 bases between. This CDR3 is 12 amino acids long. The CDR3 region has the DNA TGTGCCAGCAGCTTGTCCACGGTCCAGGCGACCTTC. Translated: CASSLSTVQATF.

The chain employs TRBV18 and TRBJ1-1, with unresolved D. Looked up from germline, CDR1 is KGHSH and CDR2 is LQKENI. With 11 bases removed from V and 2 bases from J, the gap between germline ends came to 15 bases. The CDR3 is made up of 13 amino acids. The chain's CDR3 is CAPSAAQNTEAFF. For the CDR3, the DNA is TGTGCCCCTTCCGCGGCCCAAAACACTGAAGCTTTCTTT. Together with reference TRBV18 and TRBJ1-1, the CDR3 gives the full variable domain: NAGVMQNPRHLVRRRGQEARLRCSPMKGHSHVYWYRQLPEEGLKFMVYLQKENIIDESGMPKERFSAEFPKEGPSILRIQQVVRGDSAAYFCAPSAAQNTEAFFGQGTRLTVV.

The chain is built from TRBV14 and TRBJ2-7; 9 nucleotides line up with TRBD1. The length of the CDR3 is 12 residues. Per the germline V gene, CDR1 is SGHDN and CDR2 is FVKESK. The trim removed 4 bases at V and 12 bases at J, leaving 7 bases unmatched. CDR3 coding DNA: TGTGCCAGCAGCCCATCCGGGACAGGGCTGTACTTC. This translates into CASSPSGTGLYF.

The table lists this clone with a count of one. The chain combines TRBV7-8 with TRBJ2-3, with D hard to call. Trimming removed 5 bases from V and 0 bases from J, with 15 bases in between. CDR3 size: 16 residues. Germline CDR1 reads SGHVS; CDR2 reads FQNEAQ. CDR3 residues: CASSPRESTSTDTQYF. CDR3 DNA sequence: TGTGCCAGCAGCCCCCGCGAAAGTACTAGCACAGATACGCAGTATTTT.

This clone was detected a few times. The CDR3 is CASSRDRVNQPQHF. CDR3 DNA sequence: TGTGCCAGCAGTAGGGACAGGGTTAATCAGCCCCAGCATTTT. The chain carries TRBV28 and TRBJ1-5; 9 bases line up with TRBD1. This CDR3 has 14 amino acids. The germline V gene has CDR1 MDHEN and CDR2 SYDVKM. V trimming: 5 bases; J trimming: 4 bases; junction bases outside the gene matches: 3.

This clone showed up just a few times. This chain links TRBV23-1 with TRBJ1-2, with D perhaps matching TRBD1 (6 bases). TRBV23-1 qualifies as an ORF whose function is uncertain. V lost 4 bases to trimming and J lost 3 bases, with 18 bases between them. CDR3 size: 16 residues. CDR3 nucleotides: TGCGCCAGCAGTCGATACTCAACAGGGAATGACTATGGCTACACCTTC. It translates to CASSRYSTGNDYGYTF.

In its sample, this clone was seen once. The chain joins TRBV18 to TRBJ2-7, with a tentative D call TRBD2 (6 bases). V was trimmed by 6 bases and J by 0 bases, leaving 12 bases between them. Germline V gives CDR1 KGHSH, CDR2 LQKENI. The CDR3 loop spans 14 amino acids. DNA for the CDR3: TGTGCCAGCTCGCTTGAGGGACTCTCCTACGAGCAGTACTTC. This sequence encodes CASSLEGLSYEQYF. Looking up the rest from reference TRBV18 and TRBJ2-7 gives the full variable domain: NAGVMQNPRHLVRRRGQEARLRCSPMKGHSHVYWYRQLPEEGLKFMVYLQKENIIDESGMPKERFSAEFPKEGPSILRIQQVVRGDSAAYFCASSLEGLSYEQYFGPGTRLTVT.

The genes are TRBV6-5 and TRBJ1-3; D gene uncertain. CDR3 length: 12 amino acids. Germline CDR1 is MNHEY and CDR2 is SVGAGI. Deletions cut 6 bases from V and 8 bases from J, with 11 bases between. The CDR3: CASRTDGDTIYF. The CDR3 DNA reads as TGTGCCAGCAGAACCGACGGGGACACCATATATTTT.

The rearrangement joins TRBV2 to TRBJ1-5; D is unclear. The germline V gene has CDR1 SNHLY and CDR2 FYNNEI. V was trimmed by 3 bases and J by 3 bases, leaving 12 bases between them. The CDR3 contains 15 residues. The CDR3 sequence: CASSDGRRTNQPQHF. DNA for the CDR3: TGTGCCAGCAGTGACGGGCGGAGAACCAATCAGCCCCAGCATTTT.

This chain links TRBV5-1 with TRBJ2-1; 9 bases map to TRBD2. The CDR3 runs 15 residues. From germline, CDR1 is SGHRS and CDR2 YFSETQ. V was pared by 5 bases and J by 7 bases, with 10 bases of the junction left unmatched. As DNA, the CDR3 is TGCGCCAGCAGACCCGGGCTAGCGGGGTTTAATGAGCAGTTCTTC. It yields the protein CASRPGLAGFNEQFF.

The V call is TRBV6-5, the J call TRBJ2-5, with 7 positions matching TRBD2. The CDR3 consists of 16 residues. V dropped 0 bases and J dropped 4; count of bases not matched to a gene: 8. Germline lookup yields CDR1 MNHEY and CDR2 SVGAGI. The CDR3 here is CASSYSGTTRGETQYF. The CDR3 DNA reads TGTGCCAGCAGTTACTCTGGGACTACTAGAGGAGAGACCCAGTACTTC.